The clone carrying this T cell receptor beta chain has only a few counts. What it binds is not known. The data are from a study of human T cells and chemical hapten exposure. For the study at large: Per-sample TCR yields varied mainly from small pooled library volume differences. General observations from the study: TCRs exceeding 1 in 1000 frequency stayed unchanged with DPC sensitization.

The germline CDR1 and CDR2 sequences are DFQATT and SNEGSKA (reference sequence). V lost 1 base and J 2 bases, leaving 12 bases between the germline ends. This CDR3 contains 14 residues. The time point is: patch test 2, 6 weeks after DPC sensitization. Treatment described: therapeutic diphenylcyclopropenone sensitization with weekly scalp DPC. TCRdb ran MiXCR on the RACE reads and lists one entry per CDR3 protein. Found here are a few hundred thousand distinct CDR3 sequences, about 6% of them singletons; the top ten hold over 5.5%. The sequence derives from a woman aged 18-29 years with alopecia areata. Some clones in this sample may be carry-over from other donors' samples. V usage is TRBV20-1 and J usage is TRBJ2-7; possibly TRBD1 for D (6 bases). Here the sequenced sample was whole blood, taken in connection with sensitization to the hapten diphenylcyclopropenone (DPC). The CDR3 loop is CSARAGTRTYEQYF. In nucleotides, the CDR3 is TGCAGTGCTAGAGCCGGGACAAGAACCTACGAGCAGTACTTC.